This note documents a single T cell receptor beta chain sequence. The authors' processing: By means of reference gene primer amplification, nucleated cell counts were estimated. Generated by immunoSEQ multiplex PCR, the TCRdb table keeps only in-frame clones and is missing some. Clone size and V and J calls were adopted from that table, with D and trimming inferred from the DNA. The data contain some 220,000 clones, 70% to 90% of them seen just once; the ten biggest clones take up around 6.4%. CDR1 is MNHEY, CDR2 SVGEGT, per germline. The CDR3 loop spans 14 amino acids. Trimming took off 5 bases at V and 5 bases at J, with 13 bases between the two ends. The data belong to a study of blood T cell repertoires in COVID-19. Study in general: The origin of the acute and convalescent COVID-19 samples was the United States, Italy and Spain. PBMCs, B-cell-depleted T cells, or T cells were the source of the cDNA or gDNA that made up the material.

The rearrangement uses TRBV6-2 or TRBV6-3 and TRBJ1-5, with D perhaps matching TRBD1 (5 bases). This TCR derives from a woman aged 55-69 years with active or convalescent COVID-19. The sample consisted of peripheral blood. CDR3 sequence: CASSTPTVYQPQHF. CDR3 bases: TGTGCCAGCAGTACCCCGACAGTTTATCAGCCCCAGCATTTT.